These 19 T cell receptor beta chains came from one sample sequenced in a study of regulatory T cells in long-lasting Graves disease. The TCR beta library used iRepertoire HTBI primers with Arm-PCR amplification of CDR3. TCRdb used MiXCR to reprocess the multiplex PCR reads, holding one entry per CDR3 protein. The sample yields about 400,000 distinct CDR3 sequences, less than 25% seen once. Indicated time point: persistent/refractory GD, antithyroid drugs over 5 years with positive TRAb. The TCR library was made from RNA that had been extracted from PBMCs in TRIzol. Material: peripheral blood mononuclear cells (PBMCs), obtained when the disease was refractory, from a patient treated with antithyroid drugs. The receptors here all came from a female donor with Graves disease.

This clonotype was counted at least ten times. This chain connects TRBV19 to TRBJ1-5, with 7 bases aligning to TRBD1. This CDR3 comprises 12 residues. Germline V CDR1 and CDR2: LNHDA, SQIVND (reference sequence). With 9 bases clipped from V and 7 bases from J, the junction kept 6 bases outside the gene matches. The CDR3 coding sequence is TGTGCCAGCCGACAGGGAGGGCAGCCCCAGCATTTT. Translated, it gives CASRQGGQPQHF.

The V call is TRBV7-2, the J call TRBJ2-1; 8 bases are shared with TRBD2. Trimming took 4 bases from V and 3 from J; bases not matched to a gene: 8. This CDR3 comprises 16 residues. From germline, CDR1 is SGHTA and CDR2 FQGNSA. The DNA of the CDR3 is TGTGCCAGCAGCTCGCTTGGGGGGACTAGCTACAATGAGCAGTTCTTC. Residues: CASSSLGGTSYNEQFF.

The chain combines TRBV6-1 with TRBJ1-3; a possible D gene is TRBD1 (5 bases). Trimming removed 9 bases from V and 5 bases from J, with 14 bases in between. Germline V gene sequence: CDR1 MNHNS, CDR2 SASEGT. The CDR3 spans 13 residues. CDR3 region: CASRGGARNTIYF. DNA for the CDR3: TGTGCCAGTCGTGGAGGGGCGAGAAACACCATATATTTT.

V gene TRBV6-2 or TRBV6-3 combines with J gene TRBJ2-1, with no clear D. With 8 bases removed from V and 9 bases from J, the gap between germline ends came to 23 bases. The CDR3 contains 15 residues. Per the germline V gene, CDR1 is MNHEY and CDR2 is SVGEGT. The CDR3 protein is CASLSVVGLVGEQFF. The CDR3 nucleotides are TGTGCCAGCCTTTCCGTAGTGGGTTTGGTTGGTGAGCAGTTCTTC.

This clonotype was detected a few times. The genes are TRBV29-1 and TRBJ2-7, with 10 bases matching TRBD2. This CDR3 has 14 amino acids. Germline V gene data show CDR1 as SQVTM and CDR2 as ANQGSEA. The V segment lost 8 bases and the J segment 3 bases; nucleotides outside the gene matches: 10. CDR3 coding DNA: TGCAGCTACCGAGGGGCTAGCGGGAGCTACGAGCAGTACTTC. Its protein is CSYRGASGSYEQYF.

The chain combines TRBV15 with TRBJ1-2, with 8 bases lining up with TRBD1. The CDR3 contains 14 residues. V gave up 1 base and J gave up 8 bases; unmatched junction bases: 6. CDR1 and CDR2 from the germline V gene are LNHNV and YYDKDF (reference sequence). For the CDR3, the DNA is TGTGCCACCAGCAGAGGTCAGGGGGCGGAGGGCTACACCTTC. Translated: CATSRGQGAEGYTF.

This clonotype has at least ten counts. The J gene is TRBJ2-7, the V gene TRBV7-2; 7 bases are a match to TRBD1. With 5 bases clipped from V and 3 bases from J, the junction kept 10 bases outside the gene matches. Germline CDR1 SGHTA, CDR2 FQGNSA. The CDR3 sequence is 15 residues long. CDR3 sequence reads: CASSPSGQLNYEQYF. For the CDR3, the DNA is TGTGCCAGCAGCCCCTCGGGACAGCTAAACTACGAGCAGTACTTC.

This chain connects TRBV5-6 to TRBJ1-1; 9 nucleotides match TRBD1. CDR1 and CDR2 from the germline V gene are SGHDT and YYEEEE. This CDR3 comprises 16 residues. The junction had 9 bases not matched to a gene; V was cut back by 1 base and J by 5 bases. CDR3 DNA: TGTGCCAGCAGCTTGTACAGGGGGCGGGGGTTTACTGAAGCTTTCTTT. It encodes CASSLYRGRGFTEAFF.

The V and J genes are TRBV20-1 and TRBJ2-6; TRBD2 might be the D (7 bases). The CDR3 is 15 residues long. Looked up from germline, CDR1 is DFQATT and CDR2 is SNEGSKA (reference sequence). Trimming took off 5 bases at V and 0 bases at J, with 11 bases between the two ends. CDR3 coding DNA: TGCAGTGCTGGTGGGGGGGCCTCTGGGGCCAACGTCCTGACTTTC. This sequence encodes CSAGGGASGANVLTF.

In its sample, this clonotype was seen many times. The chain couples TRBV3-1 to TRBJ2-7; the D is unclear. The CDR3 is 14 amino acids. CDR1 and CDR2 from the germline V gene are LGHDT and YNNKEL (reference sequence). With 0 bases removed from V and 7 bases from J, the gap between germline ends came to 13 bases. The CDR3: CASSQDPSIREQYF. Here the CDR3 DNA reads TGTGCCAGCAGCCAAGATCCCTCGATCAGAGAGCAGTACTTC.

The V gene is TRBV28, the J gene TRBJ2-7; 7 nucleotides align to TRBD2. Germline V lookup: CDR1 MDHEN, CDR2 SYDVKM. This CDR3 is 14 amino acids long. Losses at the gene ends were 2 bases for V and 2 bases for J; bases not matched to a gene: 3. The CDR3 region has the DNA TGTGCCAGCAGTTTAGGGGGGGTCCCCTACGAGCAGTACTTC. Translated: CASSLGGVPYEQYF.

This clonotype has just a few counts. The chain carries TRBV19 and TRBJ1-6; weak D call: TRBD1 (6 bases). Trimming removed 5 bases from V and 10 bases from J, with 15 bases in between. From germline, CDR1 is LNHDA and CDR2 SQIVND (reference sequence). CDR3 length: 14 amino acids. In nucleotides, the CDR3 is TGTGCCAGTAGTCTGACAGGAGGTGCATCACCCCTCCACTTT. This codes for CASSLTGGASPLHF. Full variable domain (rest looked up from reference TRBV19 and TRBJ1-6): DGGITQSPKYLFRKEGQNVTLSCEQNLNHDAMYWYRQDPGQGLRLIYYSQIVNDFQKGDIAEGYSVSREKKESFPLTVTSAQKNPTAFYLCASSLTGGASPLHFGNGTRLTVT.

The chain couples TRBV20-1 to TRBJ2-7; TRBD2 aligns across 8 bases. The CDR3 extends over 15 amino acids. Germline CDR1 is DFQATT and CDR2 is SNEGSKA (reference sequence). The V gene end was trimmed by 0 bases and the J gene end by 5 bases; junction bases not matched to a gene: 9. The chain's CDR3 is CSARDGGRGADEQYF. CDR3 nucleotides: TGCAGTGCTAGAGATGGGGGGCGGGGGGCTGACGAGCAGTACTTC.

The chain employs TRBV3-2 and TRBJ1-2; the DNA was not used to check the table's D call, TRBD1. TRBV3-2 is designated a pseudogene. The length of the CDR3 is 15 residues. CDR3 in DNA: TGTGCCAGCAGCCCTACCAGCGGGACACGACGGGGCTACACCTTC. It codes for CASSPTSGTRRGYTF.

This clonotype showed up just a few times. The chain uses TRBV28 and TRBJ1-6; D may be TRBD1 (5 bases). V lost 10 bases and J lost 4, with 17 bases in between. The length of the CDR3 is 15 residues. The germline V gene has CDR1 MDHEN and CDR2 SYDVKM. The CDR3 spells CATLSTGDYNSPLHF. The CDR3 DNA reads TGTGCCACCCTCTCGACGGGGGATTATAATTCACCCCTCCACTTT.

This clonotype has a handful of counts. The chain employs TRBV19 and TRBJ2-5, with unresolved D. The germline V gene has CDR1 LNHDA and CDR2 SQIVND (reference sequence). This CDR3 has 13 residues. V dropped 1 base and J dropped 4 bases, with 7 bases sitting between them. CDR3: CASSIVWGETQYF. CDR3 coding DNA: TGTGCCAGTAGTATAGTTTGGGGAGAGACCCAGTACTTC. Filled out from reference TRBV19 and TRBJ2-5, the complete variable domain reads DGGITQSPKYLFRKEGQNVTLSCEQNLNHDAMYWYRQDPGQGLRLIYYSQIVNDFQKGDIAEGYSVSREKKESFPLTVTSAQKNPTAFYLCASSIVWGETQYFGPGTRLLVL.

This clonotype was seen at least ten times. J is TRBJ2-7 and V is TRBV12-3 or TRBV12-4; D gene unclear. This CDR3 is built from 13 residues. The V and J ends lost 5 bases and 3 bases respectively, with 11 bases between them. In nucleotides, the CDR3 is TGTGCCAGCAGTCCCGATGGTCGCTACGAGCAGTACTTC. This sequence encodes CASSPDGRYEQYF.

The V call is TRBV4-1, the J call TRBJ2-7, with a possible D match to TRBD2 (6 bases). Germline lookup yields CDR1 MGHRA and CDR2 YSYEKL. V gave up 0 bases and J gave up 1 base, with 19 bases separating them. CDR3 length: 18 amino acids. The CDR3 coding sequence is TGCGCCAGCAGCCAAGAGTGGGTGTCGGGGGTAGGATCCTACGAGCAGTACTTC. Residues: CASSQEWVSGVGSYEQYF.

Ten or more counts support this clonotype. The chain has TRBV7-2 and TRBJ2-7; 7 positions match TRBD2. The CDR3 is 13 residues long. Germline loops: CDR1 SGHTA, CDR2 FQGNSA. After removal of 3 bases from V and 3 bases from J, the junction contained 2 bases not matched to a gene. The CDR3 nucleotides are TGTGCCAGCAGCTTCAGGGAGGGCTACGAGCAGTACTTC. Translating gives CASSFREGYEQYF.